One and the same sample provided the 20 T cell receptor beta chains below, sequenced in a study of shared clonotypes between healthy human individuals. The method was immunoSEQ multiplex PCR; TCRdb's version includes in-frame clones alone and lacks a portion of them. The sample comprises about 1.4 million clones, roughly 96% of which are singletons, and 0.95% to 1.5% rests with the top ten. The sample comprised naive CD4+ T cells sorted from blood. Subset specified: CD45RA+ positively selected. Source of these receptors: a young man in good health.

To note about this clone: Other DNA variants within this sample encode the same CDR3. The V and J genes are TRBV7-2 and TRBJ2-3, with D possibly being TRBD1 (6 bases). CDR3 length: 14 residues. V lost 5 bases to trimming and J lost 1 base, with 10 bases between them. Germline CDR1 SGHTA, CDR2 FQGNSA. The CDR3 DNA sequence: TGTGCCAGCAGCCGCCGGACAGGCACAGATACGCAGTATTTT. As protein: CASSRRTGTDTQYF. The whole variable domain, remainder taken from reference TRBV7-2 and TRBJ2-3, is GAGVSQSPSNKVTEKGKDVELRCDPISGHTALYWYRQSLGQGLEFLIYFQGNSAPDKSGLPSDRFSAERTGGSVSTLTIQRTQQEDSAVYLCASSRRTGTDTQYFGPGTRLTVL.

The chain combines TRBV7-2 with TRBJ2-7; TRBD1 might be the D (6 bases). Trimming removed 5 bases at V and 3 bases at J, with 14 bases between. The CDR3 totals 14 residues. Germline V gene data show CDR1 as SGHTA and CDR2 as FQGNSA. The CDR3 loop is CASSRPGQIYEQYF. The CDR3 bases are TGTGCCAGCAGCCGACCCGGACAGATCTACGAGCAGTACTTC. Supplemented by reference TRBV7-2 and TRBJ2-7, the full variable domain reads GAGVSQSPSNKVTEKGKDVELRCDPISGHTALYWYRQSLGQGLEFLIYFQGNSAPDKSGLPSDRFSAERTGGSVSTLTIQRTQQEDSAVYLCASSRPGQIYEQYFGPGTRLTVT.

The V gene is TRBV6-1, the J gene TRBJ2-5; a possible D gene is TRBD1 (6 bases). The CDR3 covers 14 residues. Between the trimmed V and J ends, which lost 9 bases and 1 base, there was a span of 15 bases. Germline loops: CDR1 MNHNS, CDR2 SASEGT. CDR3 sequence: CASQTNRVQETQYF. The CDR3, as DNA: TGTGCCAGTCAAACGAACAGGGTCCAAGAGACCCAGTACTTC.

A single count supports this clone. This chain links TRBV19 with TRBJ2-1; 11 bases are shared with TRBD2. The V gene's germline CDR1 is LNHDA and CDR2 SQIVND (reference sequence). This CDR3 is built from 16 residues. The V gene end was trimmed by 5 bases and the J gene end by 8 bases; junction bases not matched to a gene: 11. The CDR3 region is CASSLKGLADYYEQFF. The DNA of the CDR3 is TGTGCCAGTAGTCTAAAGGGACTAGCGGACTATTATGAGCAGTTCTTC.

J is TRBJ1-1 and V is TRBV28, with D hard to call. Germline CDR1 reads MDHEN; CDR2 reads SYDVKM. This CDR3 comprises 14 residues. The V gene lost 1 base and the J gene lost 1 base, with 7 bases spanning the gap. The CDR3 bases are TGTGCCAGCAGTTTATCAATGAGGAACACTGAAGCTTTCTTT. This codes for CASSLSMRNTEAFF.

The rearrangement joins TRBV10-1 to TRBJ2-1, with D possibly TRBD1 on 6 matching bases. Looked up from germline, CDR1 is WNHNN and CDR2 is SYGVQD (reference sequence). The CDR3 spans 14 residues. Trimming cost V 8 bases and J 0 bases, with 11 bases left between them. The CDR3 region is CASATGSSYNEQFF. CDR3 bases: TGCGCCAGCGCCACAGGGAGCTCCTACAATGAGCAGTTCTTC.

The chain combines TRBV10-1 with TRBJ2-5, with D uncertain. V was shortened by 3 bases and J by 2 bases, with 10 bases between the two germline ends. Germline V gene data show CDR1 as WNHNN and CDR2 as SYGVQD (reference sequence). The CDR3 sequence is 14 residues long. Here the CDR3 DNA reads TGCGCCAGCAGTGAAGGGCTCCGACAAGAGACCCAGTACTTC. Translation gives CASSEGLRQETQYF.

V gene TRBV5-1 combines with J gene TRBJ2-7; 12 bases fit TRBD2. Trimming removed 1 base from V and 7 bases from J; junction bases left unmatched: 6. The CDR3 sequence is 15 residues long. CDR1 and CDR2 (germline): SGHRS, YFSETQ. In DNA, the CDR3 is TGCGCCAGCAGCTTGACTAGCGGGAGGCGAGGGGAGCAGTACTTC. This gives the protein CASSLTSGRRGEQYF.

As concerns this clone: Other DNA sequences within the sample encode an identical CDR3. This chain uses TRBV18 with TRBJ2-5; D is unclear. The germline gives CDR1 KGHSH, CDR2 LQKENI. Between the trimmed V and J ends, which lost 5 bases and 3 bases, there was a span of 4 bases. The CDR3 covers 11 residues. The CDR3 DNA sequence: TGTGCCAGCTCAAGTAAAGAGACCCAGTACTTC. It codes for CASSSKETQYF.

V is TRBV6-6 and J is TRBJ2-7; TRBD2 matches 10 bases. Losses at the gene ends were 2 bases for V and 6 bases for J; bases not matched to a gene: 7. This CDR3 spans 15 amino acids. Germline V lookup: CDR1 MNHNY, CDR2 SVGAGI (reference sequence). CDR3 residues: CASSYRSSGRGEQYF. The CDR3 DNA reads TGTGCCAGCAGTTACCGTTCGAGCGGGAGGGGCGAGCAGTACTTC.

V is TRBV27 and J is TRBJ2-7; tentative D call: TRBD2 (6 bases). Between the trimmed V and J ends, which lost 6 bases and 5 bases, there was a span of 14 bases. Germline values: CDR1 MNHEY, CDR2 SMNVEV (reference sequence). The CDR3 length is 13 residues. CDR3 sequence (DNA): TGTGCCAGCAGCCGGATATGGGAGGACGAGCAGTACTTC. Protein: CASSRIWEDEQYF.

This chain uses TRBV7-9 with TRBJ2-7; the match to TRBD1 covers 8 bases. Looked up from germline, CDR1 is SEHNR and CDR2 is FQNEAQ (reference sequence). CDR3 length: 15 residues. The V gene end was trimmed by 11 bases and the J gene end by 7 bases; junction bases not matched to a gene: 19. The CDR3 DNA reads as TGTGCCTCGCTCCCCCCCGGGACAGGACCGGGAGAGCAGTACTTC. Protein: CASLPPGTGPGEQYF.

The CDR3 DNA reads as TGCGCCAGCAGCTTGGCCGGCGGTGAGGGCCAAGAGACCCAGTACTTC. It codes for CASSLAGGEGQETQYF. The chain joins TRBV5-1 to TRBJ2-5; D perhaps matches TRBD2 (5 bases). The germline V and J ends were trimmed by 0 bases and 1 base, with 13 bases remaining between them. This CDR3 region has 16 residues. CDR1 and CDR2 from the germline V gene are SGHRS and YFSETQ.

The chain has TRBV28 and TRBJ2-2, with 9 bases aligning to TRBD1. V lost 8 bases, J lost 3 bases, and 13 bases stayed unmatched. This CDR3 is built from 17 residues. Germline assignment: CDR1 MDHEN and CDR2 SYDVKM. The CDR3 region is CASQTTPGQGDTGELFF. As DNA, the CDR3 is TGTGCCAGCCAAACAACACCGGGACAGGGAGACACCGGGGAGCTGTTTTTT. Filled out from reference TRBV28 and TRBJ2-2, the complete variable domain reads DVKVTQSSRYLVKRTGEKVFLECVQDMDHENMFWYRQDPGLGLRLIYFSYDVKMKEKGDIPEGYSVSREKKERFSLILESASTNQTSMYLCASQTTPGQGDTGELFFGEGSRLTVL.

The rearrangement joins TRBV5-1 to TRBJ2-5; 7 bases line up with TRBD1. The junction had 10 bases not matched to a gene; V was cut back by 3 bases and J by 2 bases. CDR1 and CDR2 from the germline V gene are SGHRS and YFSETQ. The CDR3 loop spans 16 amino acids. Here the CDR3 reads CASSSQTGPKQETQYF. CDR3 coding DNA: TGCGCCAGCAGCTCCCAGACAGGGCCGAAGCAAGAGACCCAGTACTTC.

V and J are TRBV6-6 and TRBJ2-7; 10 positions agree with TRBD1. V dropped 6 bases and J dropped 2; count of bases not matched to a gene: 4. The CDR3 loop spans 14 amino acids. The germline V gene encodes CDR1 MNHNY and CDR2 SVGAGI (reference sequence). CDR3 nucleotide sequence: TGTGCCAGCAGGGCGGGACAGGGGACCTACGAGCAGTACTTC. Protein sequence: CASRAGQGTYEQYF.

The chain uses TRBV29-1 and TRBJ2-7; tentatively, D is TRBD1 (5 bases). Trimming pared 7 bases from V and 0 bases from J, leaving 13 bases between. Per the germline V gene, CDR1 is SQVTM and CDR2 is ANQGSEA. CDR3 length equals 13 residues. CDR3 amino acids: CSAQGWSSYEQYF. The CDR3 DNA reads as TGCAGCGCCCAGGGTTGGAGCTCCTACGAGCAGTACTTC.

V is TRBV5-6 and J is TRBJ2-3; unclear D gene. CDR3 length equals 15 residues. The V gene lost 3 bases and the J gene lost 2 bases, with 13 bases spanning the gap. Germline CDR1 reads SGHDT; CDR2 reads YYEEEE. The CDR3 region is CASSSTSTATDTQYF. CDR3 nucleotide sequence: TGTGCCAGCAGCTCTACCAGCACAGCCACAGATACGCAGTATTTT.

This chain links TRBV19 with TRBJ1-2; D gene unclear. V dropped 4 bases and J dropped 10 bases, with 16 bases sitting between them. CDR1 and CDR2 (germline): LNHDA, SQIVND (reference sequence). The CDR3 extends over 13 amino acids. This CDR3 reads CASSNGLGEVYTF. CDR3 bases: TGTGCCAGTAGTAACGGGCTGGGTGAGGTCTACACCTTC.

The V and J genes are TRBV18 and TRBJ1-4; perhaps TRBD1 as D (6 bases). V shed 4 bases and J shed 3 bases, with 21 bases lying between them. CDR1 and CDR2 (germline): KGHSH, LQKENI. CDR3 length: 18 residues. CDR3 nucleotide sequence: TGTGCCAGCTCACTCTCCTTCTCGACAGGAGGACCTAATGAAAAACTGTTTTTT. Encoded protein: CASSLSFSTGGPNEKLFF.